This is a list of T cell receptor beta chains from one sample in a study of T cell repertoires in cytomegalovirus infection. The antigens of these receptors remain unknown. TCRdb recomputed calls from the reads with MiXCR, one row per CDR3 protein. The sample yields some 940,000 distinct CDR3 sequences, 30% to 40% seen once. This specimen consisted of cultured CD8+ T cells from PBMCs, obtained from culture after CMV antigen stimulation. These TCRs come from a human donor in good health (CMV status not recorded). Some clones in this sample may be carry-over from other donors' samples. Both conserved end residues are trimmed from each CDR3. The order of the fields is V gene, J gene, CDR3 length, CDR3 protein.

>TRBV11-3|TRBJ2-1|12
ASSPQGHYNEQF
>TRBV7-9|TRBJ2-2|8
ATYTGELF
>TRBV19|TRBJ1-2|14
ASSIDVAETNYGYT
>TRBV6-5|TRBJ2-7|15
ASSYTPSGIDSYEQY
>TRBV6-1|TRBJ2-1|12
ASSEGTGLDEQF
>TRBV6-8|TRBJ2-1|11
ASSLNHYNEQF
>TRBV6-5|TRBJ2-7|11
ASSYQTGVEQY
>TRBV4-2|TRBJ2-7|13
ASSQVIGRSYEQY
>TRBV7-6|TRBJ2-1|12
ASSILSSHNEQF
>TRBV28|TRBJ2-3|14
ASSSFGKLCTDTQY
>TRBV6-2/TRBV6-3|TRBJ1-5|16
ASSLLIGSGTDQQPQH
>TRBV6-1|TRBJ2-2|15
ASSRPGTGLSTGELF
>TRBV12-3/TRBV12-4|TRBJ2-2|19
ASKGKVTGTSGGGGTGELF
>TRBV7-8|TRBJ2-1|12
ASSSGTGKNEQF
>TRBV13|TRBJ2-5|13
ASSGRGRVVETQY
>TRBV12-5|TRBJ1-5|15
ASGLVLSSEAGQPQH
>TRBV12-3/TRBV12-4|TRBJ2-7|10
ASTRGPGEQY
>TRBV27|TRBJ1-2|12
ASGEMGTFYGYT
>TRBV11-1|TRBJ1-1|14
ASSLALQGSNTEAF
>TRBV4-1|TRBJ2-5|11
ASSQVPRETQY
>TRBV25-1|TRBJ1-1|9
ASVIGTEAF
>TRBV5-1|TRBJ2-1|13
ASSLLSGGEYEQF
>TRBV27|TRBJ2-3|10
ASSSDLLWQY
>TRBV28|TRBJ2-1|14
ASSIRGPTSYNEQF
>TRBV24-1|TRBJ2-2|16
ATSDLPRQGLNTGELF
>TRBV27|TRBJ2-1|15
ASRTIVDEGIQGEQF
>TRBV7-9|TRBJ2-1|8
ASRTAEQF
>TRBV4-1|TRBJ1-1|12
ASSQALGQTEAF
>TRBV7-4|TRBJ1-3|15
ASSPWTGGERGNTIY
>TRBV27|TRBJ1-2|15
ASSFGYRGPSFYGYT
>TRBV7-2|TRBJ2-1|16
ASSLGLAGGRAYNEQF
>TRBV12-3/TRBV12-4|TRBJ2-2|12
ASRSGGSAGELF
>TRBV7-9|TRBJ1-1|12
ASRVGAVNTEAF
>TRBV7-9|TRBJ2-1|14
ASSPPSGGIYNEQF
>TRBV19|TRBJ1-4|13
ASSIGGRGYEKLF
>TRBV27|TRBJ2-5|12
ASSRRSSGETQY
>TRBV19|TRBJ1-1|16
ASSSLYRSSGANTEAF
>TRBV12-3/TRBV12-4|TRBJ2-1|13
ASSLGQGAPYEQF
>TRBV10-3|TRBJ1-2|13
AISGTGGEEYGYT
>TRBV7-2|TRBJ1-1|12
ASSYGGTNTEAF
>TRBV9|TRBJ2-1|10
ASSPEEYEQF
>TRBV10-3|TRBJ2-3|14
AISESVGGGSDTQY
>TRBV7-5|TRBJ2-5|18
ISVPEALRTGGRSGGTQY
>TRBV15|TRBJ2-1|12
ATSRYTGANEQF
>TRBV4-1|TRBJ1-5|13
ASSLESLSNQPQH